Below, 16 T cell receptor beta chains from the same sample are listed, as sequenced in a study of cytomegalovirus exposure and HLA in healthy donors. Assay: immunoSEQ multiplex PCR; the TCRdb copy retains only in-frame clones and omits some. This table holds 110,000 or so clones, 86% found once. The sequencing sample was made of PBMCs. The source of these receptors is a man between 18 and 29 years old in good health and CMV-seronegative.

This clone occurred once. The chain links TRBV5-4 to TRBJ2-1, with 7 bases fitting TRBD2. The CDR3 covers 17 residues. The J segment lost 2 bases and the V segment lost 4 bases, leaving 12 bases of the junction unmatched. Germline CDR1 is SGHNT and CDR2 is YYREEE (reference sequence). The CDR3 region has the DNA TGTGCCAGCAGCCCGGCCCGAAGTGGGAGGGCCTACAATGAGCAGTTCTTC. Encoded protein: CASSPARSGRAYNEQFF.

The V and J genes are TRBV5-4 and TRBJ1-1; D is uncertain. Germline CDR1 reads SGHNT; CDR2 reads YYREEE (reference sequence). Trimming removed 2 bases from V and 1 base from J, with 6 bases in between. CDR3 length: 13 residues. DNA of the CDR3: TGTGCCAGCAGCTTCCCTCCGAACACTGAAGCTTTCTTT. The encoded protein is CASSFPPNTEAFF. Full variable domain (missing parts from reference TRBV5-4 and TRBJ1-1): ETGVTQSPTHLIKTRGQQVTLRCSSQSGHNTVSWYQQALGQGPQFIFQYYREEENGRGNFPPRFSGLQFPNYSSELNVNALELDDSALYLCASSFPPNTEAFFGQGTRLTVV.

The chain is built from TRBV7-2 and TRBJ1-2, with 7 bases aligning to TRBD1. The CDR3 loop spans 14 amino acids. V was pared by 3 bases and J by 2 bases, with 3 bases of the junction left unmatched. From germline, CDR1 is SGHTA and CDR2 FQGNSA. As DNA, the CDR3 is TGTGCCAGCAGCTTCGGGGACAGCAACTATGGCTACACCTTC. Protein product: CASSFGDSNYGYTF. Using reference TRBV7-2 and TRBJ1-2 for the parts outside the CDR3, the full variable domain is GAGVSQSPSNKVTEKGKDVELRCDPISGHTALYWYRQSLGQGLEFLIYFQGNSAPDKSGLPSDRFSAERTGGSVSTLTIQRTQQEDSAVYLCASSFGDSNYGYTFGSGTRLTVV.

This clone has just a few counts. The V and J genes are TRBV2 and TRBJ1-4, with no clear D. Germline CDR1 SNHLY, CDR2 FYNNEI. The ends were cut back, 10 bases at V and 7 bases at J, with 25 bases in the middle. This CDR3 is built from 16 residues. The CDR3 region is CAILFSGSGVGEKLFF. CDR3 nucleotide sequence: TGTGCCATCCTTTTTTCGGGTTCCGGAGTCGGTGAAAAACTGTTTTTT.

The CDR3 sequence is CASSATGGLVNTEAFF. CDR3 nucleotides: TGTGCCAGCAGTGCTACAGGGGGTTTGGTGAACACTGAAGCTTTCTTT. V and J are TRBV2 and TRBJ1-1, with 8 bases matching TRBD1. V lost 4 bases and J lost 0; bases outside the gene matches: 7. The CDR3 loop spans 16 amino acids. CDR1 is SNHLY, CDR2 FYNNEI, per germline.

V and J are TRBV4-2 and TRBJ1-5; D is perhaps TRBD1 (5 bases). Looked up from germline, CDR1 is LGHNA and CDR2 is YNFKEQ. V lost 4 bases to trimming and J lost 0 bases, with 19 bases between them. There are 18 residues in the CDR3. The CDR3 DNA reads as TGTGCCAGCAGCCCCCACGTGGTAAGGGACTATAGCAATCAGCCCCAGCATTTT. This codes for CASSPHVVRDYSNQPQHF.

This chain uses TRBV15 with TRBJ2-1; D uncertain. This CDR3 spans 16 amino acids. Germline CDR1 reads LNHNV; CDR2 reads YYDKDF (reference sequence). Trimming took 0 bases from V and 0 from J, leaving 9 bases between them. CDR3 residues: CATSREARSSYNEQFF. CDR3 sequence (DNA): TGTGCCACCAGCAGAGAAGCGAGGAGCTCCTACAATGAGCAGTTCTTC.

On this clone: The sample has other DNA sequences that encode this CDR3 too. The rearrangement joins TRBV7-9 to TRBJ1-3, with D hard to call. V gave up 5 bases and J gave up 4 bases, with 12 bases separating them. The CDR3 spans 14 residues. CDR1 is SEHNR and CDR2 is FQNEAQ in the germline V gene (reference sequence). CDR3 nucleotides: TGTGCCAGCAGCCCGCGGGAGGCCGGAAACACCATATATTTT. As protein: CASSPREAGNTIYF.

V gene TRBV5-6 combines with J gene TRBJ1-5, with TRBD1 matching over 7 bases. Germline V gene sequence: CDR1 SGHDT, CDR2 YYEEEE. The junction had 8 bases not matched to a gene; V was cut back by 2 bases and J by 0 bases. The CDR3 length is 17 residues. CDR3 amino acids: CASSLKQGPVSNQPQHF. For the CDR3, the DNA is TGTGCCAGCAGCTTAAAACAGGGGCCCGTTAGCAATCAGCCCCAGCATTTT.

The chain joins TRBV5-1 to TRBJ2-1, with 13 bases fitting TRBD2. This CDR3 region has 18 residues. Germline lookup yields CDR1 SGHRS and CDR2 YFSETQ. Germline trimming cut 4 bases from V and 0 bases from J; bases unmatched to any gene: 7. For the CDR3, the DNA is TGCGCCAGCAGCCCTGGACTAGCGGGGGAGTTCTCCTACAATGAGCAGTTCTTC. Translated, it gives CASSPGLAGEFSYNEQFF. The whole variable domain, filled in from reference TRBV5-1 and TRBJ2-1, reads KAGVTQTPRYLIKTRGQQVTLSCSPISGHRSVSWYQQTPGQGLQFLFEYFSETQRNKGNFPGRFSGRQFSNSRSEMNVSTLELGDSALYLCASSPGLAGEFSYNEQFFGPGTRLTVL.

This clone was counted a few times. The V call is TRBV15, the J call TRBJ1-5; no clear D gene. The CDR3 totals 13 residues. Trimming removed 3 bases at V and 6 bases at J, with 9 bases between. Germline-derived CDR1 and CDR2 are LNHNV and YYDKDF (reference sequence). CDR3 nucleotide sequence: TGTGCCACCAGCAGCCCGGGTACTCAGCCCCAGCATTTT. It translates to CATSSPGTQPQHF.

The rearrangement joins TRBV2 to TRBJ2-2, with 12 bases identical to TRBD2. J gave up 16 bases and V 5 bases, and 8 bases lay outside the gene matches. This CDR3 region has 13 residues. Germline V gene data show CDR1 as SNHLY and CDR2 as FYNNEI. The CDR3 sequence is CASSPRLAGEEFF. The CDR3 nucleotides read TGTGCCAGCAGTCCCCGACTAGCGGGGGAGGAGTTTTTT.

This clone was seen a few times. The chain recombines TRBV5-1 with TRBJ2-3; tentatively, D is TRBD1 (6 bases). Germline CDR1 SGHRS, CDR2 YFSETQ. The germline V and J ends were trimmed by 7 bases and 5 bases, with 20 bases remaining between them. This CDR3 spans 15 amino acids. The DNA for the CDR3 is TGCGCCAGCTCCCTAAGGGGGATAAGCCAAGATACGCAGTATTTT. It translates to CASSLRGISQDTQYF.

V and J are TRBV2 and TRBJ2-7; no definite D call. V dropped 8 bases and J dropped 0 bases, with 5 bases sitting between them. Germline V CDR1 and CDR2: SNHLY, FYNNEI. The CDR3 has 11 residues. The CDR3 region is CASSSSYEQYF. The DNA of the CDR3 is TGTGCCAGCTCGAGCTCCTACGAGCAGTACTTC.

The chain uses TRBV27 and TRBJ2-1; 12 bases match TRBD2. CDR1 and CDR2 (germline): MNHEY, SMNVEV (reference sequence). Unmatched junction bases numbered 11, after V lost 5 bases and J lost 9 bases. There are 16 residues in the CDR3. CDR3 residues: CASSPTSSGGAGEQFF. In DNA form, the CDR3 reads TGTGCCAGCAGTCCAACCTCTAGCGGGGGGGCGGGTGAGCAGTTCTTC.

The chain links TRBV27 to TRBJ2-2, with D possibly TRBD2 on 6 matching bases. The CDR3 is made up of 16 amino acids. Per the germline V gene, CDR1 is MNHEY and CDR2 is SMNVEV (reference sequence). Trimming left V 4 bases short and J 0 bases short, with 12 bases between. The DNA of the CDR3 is TGTGCCAGCAGTTCCCCGAGGACTACGAACACCGGGGAGCTGTTTTTT. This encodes CASSSPRTTNTGELFF.